A single sample is the source of the 15 T cell receptor beta chains below, sequenced in a study of control samples from healthy donors and cancer patients. Repertoires were generated with immunoSEQ multiplex PCR, while TCRdb's copy carries only in-frame clones and drops some. The table has about 72,000 clones, approximately 92% seen once; the top ten hold almost 6%. The sample taken for sequencing was blood. These receptors were taken from a woman aged 60-75 years in good health.

The chain uses TRBV10-3 and TRBJ2-3; D assignment may be TRBD1 or TRBD2 (5 bases each). CDR1 ENHRY and CDR2 SYGVKD come from the germline V gene. The length of the CDR3 is 15 residues. V gave up 3 bases and J gave up 5 bases, with 15 bases separating them. Here the CDR3 reads CAISERGGGGDTQYF. Here the CDR3 DNA reads TGTGCCATCAGTGAACGGGGCGGTGGTGGAGATACGCAGTATTTT.

This clone was recorded many times. CDR3 loop: CASSYSEQGGYEQYF. The CDR3 nucleotides read TGTGCCAGCAGTTACTCCGAGCAGGGGGGATACGAGCAGTACTTC. The chain joins TRBV6-5 to TRBJ2-7, with TRBD1 as a possible D gene (7 bases). V was shortened by 0 bases and J by 4 bases, with 13 bases between the two germline ends. This CDR3 has 15 residues. CDR1 and CDR2 from the germline V gene are MNHEY and SVGAGI.

The chain recombines TRBV11-2 with TRBJ1-6, with D perhaps TRBD1 (5 bases). The CDR3 runs 14 residues. Germline V lookup: CDR1 SGHAT, CDR2 FQNNGV. V was trimmed by 2 bases and J by 9 bases, leaving 11 bases between them. The CDR3 DNA follows: TGTGCCAGCAGCTTATTCCAGGGAAGTTCACCCCTCCACTTT. This sequence encodes CASSLFQGSSPLHF.

The chain is built from TRBV18 and TRBJ2-7; D is perhaps TRBD1 (5 bases). This CDR3 contains 14 residues. V was shortened by 5 bases and J by 2 bases, with 13 bases between the two germline ends. The germline gives CDR1 KGHSH, CDR2 LQKENI. The CDR3 reads CASSAIRVTYEQYF. In DNA, the CDR3 is TGTGCCAGCTCAGCGATCAGGGTGACCTACGAGCAGTACTTC.

J is TRBJ1-4 and V is TRBV2, with no clear D. The germline V and J ends were trimmed by 1 base and 4 bases, with 10 bases remaining between them. Germline V lookup: CDR1 SNHLY, CDR2 FYNNEI. The CDR3 is made up of 15 amino acids. The CDR3 nucleotides are TGTGCCAGCAGTGAAGGGTTCAAGGGTAATGAAAAACTGTTTTTT. Its protein is CASSEGFKGNEKLFF.

The chain uses TRBV18 and TRBJ2-3; no clear D. CDR1 is KGHSH and CDR2 is LQKENI in the germline V gene. Trimming took off 2 bases at V and 4 bases at J, with 4 bases between the two ends. The CDR3 has 12 residues. DNA of the CDR3: TGTGCCAGCTCACCATTGCCAGATACGCAGTATTTT. Translating gives CASSPLPDTQYF. The full variable domain, completed using reference TRBV18 and TRBJ2-3, is NAGVMQNPRHLVRRRGQEARLRCSPMKGHSHVYWYRQLPEEGLKFMVYLQKENIIDESGMPKERFSAEFPKEGPSILRIQQVVRGDSAAYFCASSPLPDTQYFGPGTRLTVL.

V is TRBV24-1 and J is TRBJ2-1, with D perhaps matching TRBD2 (5 bases). The CDR3 totals 14 residues. Germline V gene sequence: CDR1 KGHDR, CDR2 SFDVKD. Trimming shortened V by 3 bases and J by 5 bases, and 10 bases separated the two germline ends. Here the CDR3 reads CATSDREPDNEQFF. In DNA, the CDR3 is TGTGCCACCAGTGATCGGGAACCCGACAATGAGCAGTTCTTC.

The rearrangement uses TRBV15 and TRBJ1-1; the match to TRBD1 covers 11 bases. CDR3 size: 14 residues. V shed 5 bases and J 5 bases; nucleotides not matched to a gene: 4. Germline assignment: CDR1 LNHNV and CDR2 YYDKDF (reference sequence). CDR3 amino acids: CATSPDRGRTEAFF. For the CDR3, the DNA is TGTGCCACCAGCCCGGACAGGGGGCGGACTGAAGCTTTCTTT.

This chain links TRBV30 with TRBJ2-7; 8 bases are shared with TRBD2. The V segment lost 3 bases and the J segment 2 bases; nucleotides outside the gene matches: 6. The germline V gene has CDR1 GTSNPN and CDR2 SVGIG (reference sequence). This CDR3 comprises 14 residues. In DNA form, the CDR3 reads TGTGCCTGGAGGAAAACTAGCGGTACCTACGAGCAGTACTTC. It specifies CAWRKTSGTYEQYF.

V is TRBV27 and J is TRBJ1-4, with D unresolved. The CDR3 length is 16 residues. The V gene lost 0 bases and the J gene lost 4 bases, with 12 bases spanning the gap. CDR1 and CDR2 from the germline V gene are MNHEY and SMNVEV (reference sequence). The CDR3 DNA reads TGTGCCAGCAGTTTATCGTTCGGCAGTCATAATGAAAAACTGTTTTTT. It specifies CASSLSFGSHNEKLFF.

This chain uses TRBV19 with TRBJ2-7, with TRBD2 matching 13 bases. Germline-derived CDR1 and CDR2 are LNHDA and SQIVND (reference sequence). V shed 5 bases and J 1 base; nucleotides not matched to a gene: 8. This CDR3 contains 17 residues. CDR3 residues: CASSVGLAGIGSYEQYF. The CDR3 DNA follows: TGTGCCAGTAGTGTGGGACTAGCGGGGATTGGGTCCTACGAGCAGTACTTC.

This chain connects TRBV5-1 to TRBJ2-1; 10 positions match TRBD1. With V trimmed by 3 bases and J by 6 bases, 9 bases remained unmatched. This CDR3 has 16 amino acids. The germline V gene has CDR1 SGHRS and CDR2 YFSETQ. The CDR3 bases are TGCGCCAGCAGCTCTTTCGACAGGGGGCTTAGCAATGAGCAGTTCTTC. Protein: CASSSFDRGLSNEQFF.

The genes are TRBV7-8 and TRBJ1-4; no definite D call. The germline gives CDR1 SGHVS, CDR2 FQNEAQ. V gave up 3 bases and J gave up 2 bases, with 16 bases separating them. The CDR3 length is 17 residues. CDR3 in amino acids: CASSFGASGRTNEKLFF. The CDR3 nucleotides are TGTGCCAGCAGCTTTGGAGCCTCCGGGCGGACTAATGAAAAACTGTTTTTT.

This chain links TRBV28 with TRBJ1-2, with 7 bases lining up with TRBD1. The CDR3 is 14 residues long. Germline trimming cut 6 bases from V and 1 base from J; bases unmatched to any gene: 5. Germline CDR1 reads MDHEN; CDR2 reads SYDVKM. The DNA for the CDR3 is TGTGCCAGCAGCCCGGGACAGTATAACTATGGCTACACCTTC. As protein: CASSPGQYNYGYTF.

The rearrangement uses TRBV6-5 and TRBJ1-1; TRBD1 is a possible D gene (6 bases). CDR1 is MNHEY and CDR2 is SVGAGI in the germline V gene. This CDR3 is built from 13 residues. The V gene lost 8 bases and the J gene lost 2 bases, with 12 bases spanning the gap. The CDR3 DNA reads TGTGCCAGCCGATCCAGGGGAAACACTGAAGCTTTCTTT. Amino acid sequence: CASRSRGNTEAFF.